This T cell receptor (beta chain) derives from a study of T cells in localized non-small cell lung cancer. General study points: The greatest T cell clonality was found in uninvolved adjacent lung (higher than in tumor). Among blood samples, higher T cell density accompanied longer overall survival. Across samples, adjacent lung featured a median 57 of the top 100 tumor clones. Investigators sequenced only a single tumor region, leaving heterogeneity possible.

The CDR3 extends over 12 amino acids. V was cut by 7 bases and J by 2 bases, with 8 bases left in between. CDR1 is SGHAT, CDR2 FQNNGV, per germline. Clones were sequenced by immunoSEQ multiplex PCR, and TCRdb holds only the in-frame ones, with some missing. In the table there are some 12,000 clones, approximately 85% of which are singletons. Regarding this clone: Its antigen remains unknown.

The material sequenced was peripheral blood, taken before any cancer treatment. The clonotype originates from a male donor aged 60 or over with stage III lung adenocarcinoma. This rearrangement joins TRBV11-2 to TRBJ1-1; D is unclear. CDR3 loop: CASTRFNTEAFF. The CDR3 nucleotides read TGTGCCAGCACCCGGTTTAACACTGAAGCTTTCTTT.